The subject of this entry is one TCR beta chain. Its antigen is undetermined. With constant-segment primers, 5'RACE yielded cDNA libraries of TCR alpha and TCR beta that carried sample barcodes and UMIs. TCRdb re-derived calls from the 5' RACE reads in MiXCR, one entry per CDR3 protein. The sample shows under 300,000 distinct CDR3 sequences, about a sixth of them seen only once. V was trimmed by 5 bases and J by 0 bases, leaving 17 bases between them. The CDR3 has 18 residues. The V gene's germline CDR1 is SEHNR and CDR2 FQNEAQ (reference sequence). The sample belongs to a study of T-cell memory formation after mild COVID-19. As for the study in general: Clusters of TCRs were largely donor specific. Findings and limits, study-wide: CD8+ contracting clones occupied EMRA, while CD4+ ones occupied mainly CM and EM. The authors left the SARS-CoV-2 specificity of second-wave clones peaking on day 37 unconfirmed.

This TCR was recovered from a man younger than 35 who had mild COVID-19 (a few samples of this study predate the infection). Cell type and time point are not known. The rearrangement joins TRBV7-9 to TRBJ2-6, with D possibly TRBD2 on 5 matching bases. The sequencing input was PBMCs or a T cell subset sorted from them (not recorded which). The CDR3 DNA follows: TGTGCCAGCAGCCCGATGAGGGAAATACCCTCTGGGGCCAACGTCCTGACTTTC. Residues: CASSPMREIPSGANVLTF.